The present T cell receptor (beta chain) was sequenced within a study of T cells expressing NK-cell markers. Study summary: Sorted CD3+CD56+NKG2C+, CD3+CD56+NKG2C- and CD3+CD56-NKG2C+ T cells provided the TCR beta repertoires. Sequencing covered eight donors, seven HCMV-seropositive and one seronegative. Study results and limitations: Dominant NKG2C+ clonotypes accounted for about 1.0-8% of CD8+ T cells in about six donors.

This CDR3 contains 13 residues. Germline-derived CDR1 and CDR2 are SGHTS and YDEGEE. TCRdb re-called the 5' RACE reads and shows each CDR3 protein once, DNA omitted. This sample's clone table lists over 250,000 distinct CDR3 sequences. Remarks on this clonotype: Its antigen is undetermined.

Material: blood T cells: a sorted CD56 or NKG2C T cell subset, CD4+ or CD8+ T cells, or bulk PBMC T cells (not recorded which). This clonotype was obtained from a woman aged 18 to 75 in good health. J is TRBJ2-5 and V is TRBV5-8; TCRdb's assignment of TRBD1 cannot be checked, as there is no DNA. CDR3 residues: CANRRRGAETQYF.